Listed below are T cell receptor beta chains from one sample, sequenced in a study of CD8 T cells in Susac syndrome. TCRdb reanalysed the immunoSEQ multiplex PCR reads using MiXCR and keeps one entry per CDR3 protein. This table has about 290,000 distinct CDR3 sequences, over 75% appearing once. The source material was CD8+ T cells from PBMCs. The receptors shown here come from a human donor with multiple sclerosis. Both conserved end residues are part of each CDR3. D genes are given only for firm matches. The listing skips clone size in some rows; elsewhere it reads once, few, many or a size class.

cdr3_nt: TGTGCCAGCAGCTTAATTGACAGCAAAAACGGGAGCAATCAGCCCCAGCATTTT
cdr3_aa: CASSLIDSKNGSNQPQHF
clone_size: .
v_call: TRBV7-9
j_call: TRBJ1-5
d_call: .

cdr3_nt: TGTGCCATCAGTGAGACACCGGGACTGTATTCCTACGAGCAGTACTTC
cdr3_aa: CAISETPGLYSYEQYF
clone_size: .
v_call: TRBV10-3
j_call: TRBJ2-7
d_call: .

cdr3_nt: TGTGCCAGCAGTGTGGGGCTCTCTGGGGCCAACGTCCTGACTTTC
cdr3_aa: CASSVGLSGANVLTF
clone_size: .
v_call: TRBV6-1
j_call: TRBJ2-6
d_call: .

cdr3_nt: TGTGCCAGCAGCTTCGAAGATGGCTACACCTTC
cdr3_aa: CASSFEDGYTF
clone_size: few
v_call: TRBV7-2
j_call: TRBJ1-2
d_call: .

cdr3_nt: TGCAGTGCTAGGGGAGGGGGCGCTTATGGCTACACCTTC
cdr3_aa: CSARGGGAYGYTF
clone_size: .
v_call: TRBV20-1
j_call: TRBJ1-2
d_call: TRBD1

cdr3_nt: TGCGCCAGCAGCTGGGAACCAGGGGCGACTAACTATGGCTACACCTTC
cdr3_aa: CASSWEPGATNYGYTF
clone_size: .
v_call: TRBV5-1
j_call: TRBJ1-2
d_call: .

cdr3_nt: TGTGCCAGCAGCTTACCCGCGGGGTCCGGGGAGACCCAGTACTTC
cdr3_aa: CASSLPAGSGETQYF
clone_size: .
v_call: TRBV7-6
j_call: TRBJ2-5
d_call: .

cdr3_nt: TGCAGCCACGAGGGGGTCGGTGAAAAACTGTTTTTT
cdr3_aa: CSHEGVGEKLFF
clone_size: .
v_call: TRBV29-1
j_call: TRBJ1-4
d_call: .

cdr3_nt: TGCAGTGCTAGCCCTGCGGATACGAACACCGGGGAGCTGTTTTTT
cdr3_aa: CSASPADTNTGELFF
clone_size: once
v_call: TRBV20-1
j_call: TRBJ2-2
d_call: .

cdr3_nt: TGTGCCAGCAGTACTTCATTGGGCGGCAATCAGCCCCAGCATTTT
cdr3_aa: CASSTSLGGNQPQHF
clone_size: .
v_call: TRBV6-2/TRBV6-3
j_call: TRBJ1-5
d_call: .

cdr3_nt: TGTGCCAGCAGTGACGGGACTAGCGGCAATGAGCAGTTCTTC
cdr3_aa: CASSDGTSGNEQFF
clone_size: .
v_call: TRBV6-5
j_call: TRBJ2-1
d_call: TRBD2

cdr3_nt: TGTGCCAGCACCATGGACGGGGAGCTGTTTTTT
cdr3_aa: CASTMDGELFF
clone_size: .
v_call: TRBV13
j_call: TRBJ2-2
d_call: .

cdr3_nt: TGTGCCAGCGCGGGAGTATTGAGCACAGATACGCAGTATTTT
cdr3_aa: CASAGVLSTDTQYF
clone_size: .
v_call: TRBV7-6
j_call: TRBJ2-3
d_call: TRBD2

cdr3_nt: TGTGCCAGCAGCTTAGCGGAGACCCAGTACTTC
cdr3_aa: CASSLAETQYF
clone_size: few
v_call: TRBV28
j_call: TRBJ2-5
d_call: .

cdr3_nt: TGTGCCAGCAGTTTTCATAGCGGCCTCTCCTACGAGCAGTACTTC
cdr3_aa: CASSFHSGLSYEQYF
clone_size: .
v_call: TRBV28
j_call: TRBJ2-7
d_call: .

cdr3_nt: TGTGCCAGCAACAACCGGGTCTCGGGGGCTTTCTTT
cdr3_aa: CASNNRVSGAFF
clone_size: .
v_call: TRBV7-9
j_call: TRBJ1-1
d_call: .

cdr3_nt: TGTGCCAGCAGCTTAGAAAGCCTCGGAAGGCCCTACAATGAGCAGTTCTTC
cdr3_aa: CASSLESLGRPYNEQFF
clone_size: .
v_call: TRBV11-2
j_call: TRBJ2-1
d_call: .

cdr3_nt: TGTGCCAGCAGTTCCTCCGACAGGGGGCTCTACGAGCAGTACTTC
cdr3_aa: CASSSSDRGLYEQYF
clone_size: once
v_call: TRBV28
j_call: TRBJ2-7
d_call: TRBD1

cdr3_nt: TGTGCCAGCACCAAACTAGCGTCAAATGAGCAGTTCTTC
cdr3_aa: CASTKLASNEQFF
clone_size: once
v_call: TRBV27
j_call: TRBJ2-1
d_call: TRBD2

cdr3_nt: TGTGCCAGCAGCTTAGCTGGGTCCCGGGGGCGCCACAATGAGCAGTTCTTC
cdr3_aa: CASSLAGSRGRHNEQFF
clone_size: few
v_call: TRBV7-8
j_call: TRBJ2-1
d_call: .

cdr3_nt: TGTGCCAGCGAATCGAACAGGGCATACGGAGAAAAACTGTTTTTT
cdr3_aa: CASESNRAYGEKLFF
clone_size: .
v_call: TRBV7-9
j_call: TRBJ1-4
d_call: .

cdr3_nt: TGTGCCTGGGCGACAGGGACAGGGATAAACGAGCAGTACTTC
cdr3_aa: CAWATGTGINEQYF
clone_size: .
v_call: TRBV30
j_call: TRBJ2-7
d_call: TRBD1

cdr3_nt: TGTGCCAGCAGCCAATTAGGACTAGCGGGAAATCAAGAGACCCAGTACTTC
cdr3_aa: CASSQLGLAGNQETQYF
clone_size: .
v_call: TRBV14
j_call: TRBJ2-5
d_call: TRBD2

cdr3_nt: TGTGCCAGCAGCGAGGGACTAGCGGGAGACCGCACAGATACGCAGTATTTT
cdr3_aa: CASSEGLAGDRTDTQYF
clone_size: .
v_call: TRBV9
j_call: TRBJ2-3
d_call: TRBD2

cdr3_nt: TGTGCCAGCAGCCCAGGGCCCGGGAGGGCCGACGAGCAGTACTTC
cdr3_aa: CASSPGPGRADEQYF
clone_size: .
v_call: TRBV7-9
j_call: TRBJ2-7
d_call: TRBD2

cdr3_nt: TGTGCCAGCAGTTACACAGGGTTAAATCAGCCCCAGCATTTT
cdr3_aa: CASSYTGLNQPQHF
clone_size: .
v_call: TRBV6-2/TRBV6-3
j_call: TRBJ1-5
d_call: .

cdr3_nt: TGTGCCAGCAGTTTGGAAAGGGCGGGGGAGCAGTACTTC
cdr3_aa: CASSLERAGEQYF
clone_size: .
v_call: TRBV27
j_call: TRBJ2-7
d_call: .

cdr3_nt: TGTGCCAGCAGTTCCGGCCGGGACGGTCGCACAGATACGCAGTATTTT
cdr3_aa: CASSSGRDGRTDTQYF
clone_size: .
v_call: TRBV27
j_call: TRBJ2-3
d_call: .

cdr3_nt: TGTGCCACCAGTGATCTAGCGGGAGCCATCACAGATACGCAGTATTTT
cdr3_aa: CATSDLAGAITDTQYF
clone_size: .
v_call: TRBV24-1
j_call: TRBJ2-3
d_call: TRBD2

cdr3_nt: TGTGCCAGCCTCGCGGGGACTAGCGTTCGGGATGAGCAGTTCTTC
cdr3_aa: CASLAGTSVRDEQFF
clone_size: .
v_call: TRBV6-5
j_call: TRBJ2-1
d_call: TRBD2

cdr3_nt: TGCAGTGCTGGGACAGGGGTAACGGCAGATACGCAGTATTTT
cdr3_aa: CSAGTGVTADTQYF
clone_size: .
v_call: TRBV20-1
j_call: TRBJ2-3
d_call: TRBD1

cdr3_nt: TGCGCCAGCAGCCAAGATTATGACTCTAACTATGGCTACACCTTC
cdr3_aa: CASSQDYDSNYGYTF
clone_size: .
v_call: TRBV4-3
j_call: TRBJ1-2
d_call: .

cdr3_nt: TGCAGTGCTAGGAACCGGGACAGGCTCTACGAGCAGTACTTC
cdr3_aa: CSARNRDRLYEQYF
clone_size: .
v_call: TRBV20-1
j_call: TRBJ2-7
d_call: TRBD1

cdr3_nt: TGTGCCAGCAGCTTGGAGATCGGAATTTGGGACATTCAGTACTTC
cdr3_aa: CASSLEIGIWDIQYF
clone_size: .
v_call: TRBV5-6
j_call: TRBJ2-4
d_call: .

cdr3_nt: TGCAGTGCTAGCCAGCCGGGACTAGCGGGAGGGCCTAGCCACGAGCAGTACTTC
cdr3_aa: CSASQPGLAGGPSHEQYF
clone_size: .
v_call: TRBV20-1
j_call: TRBJ2-7
d_call: TRBD2

cdr3_nt: .
cdr3_aa: CASSQEGQAFFGNTIYF
clone_size: once
v_call: TRBV4-2
j_call: TRBJ1-3
d_call: .

cdr3_nt: TGCAGTGCTAGTGAACCGCCCCGGCAGGACAGGGGCTGGCAGCCCCAGCATTTT
cdr3_aa: CSASEPPRQDRGWQPQHF
clone_size: .
v_call: TRBV20-1
j_call: TRBJ1-5
d_call: TRBD1

cdr3_nt: TGCGCCAGCAGCCAAGATCATGTGGGAGGGGAGTTAACCTACAATGAGCAGTTCTTC
cdr3_aa: CASSQDHVGGELTYNEQFF
clone_size: .
v_call: TRBV4-3
j_call: TRBJ2-1
d_call: TRBD2

cdr3_nt: TGTGCCAGCAGCGATGGGACAGGGGGATTCCACGAGCAGTACTTC
cdr3_aa: CASSDGTGGFHEQYF
clone_size: .
v_call: TRBV28
j_call: TRBJ2-7
d_call: TRBD1

cdr3_nt: TGTGCCAGCAGCGTAGTCGGTAGGGGCGAGCAGTACTTC
cdr3_aa: CASSVVGRGEQYF
clone_size: .
v_call: TRBV9
j_call: TRBJ2-7
d_call: .

cdr3_nt: TGTGCCAGCAGCGTAGATGGTTTGACAGGAGGTCAGCCCCAGCATTTT
cdr3_aa: CASSVDGLTGGQPQHF
clone_size: once
v_call: TRBV9
j_call: TRBJ1-5
d_call: .

cdr3_nt: TGTGCCAGCAGCTCCCCGGGTGGTAATGAGCAGTTCTTC
cdr3_aa: CASSSPGGNEQFF
clone_size: .
v_call: TRBV7-9
j_call: TRBJ2-1
d_call: .